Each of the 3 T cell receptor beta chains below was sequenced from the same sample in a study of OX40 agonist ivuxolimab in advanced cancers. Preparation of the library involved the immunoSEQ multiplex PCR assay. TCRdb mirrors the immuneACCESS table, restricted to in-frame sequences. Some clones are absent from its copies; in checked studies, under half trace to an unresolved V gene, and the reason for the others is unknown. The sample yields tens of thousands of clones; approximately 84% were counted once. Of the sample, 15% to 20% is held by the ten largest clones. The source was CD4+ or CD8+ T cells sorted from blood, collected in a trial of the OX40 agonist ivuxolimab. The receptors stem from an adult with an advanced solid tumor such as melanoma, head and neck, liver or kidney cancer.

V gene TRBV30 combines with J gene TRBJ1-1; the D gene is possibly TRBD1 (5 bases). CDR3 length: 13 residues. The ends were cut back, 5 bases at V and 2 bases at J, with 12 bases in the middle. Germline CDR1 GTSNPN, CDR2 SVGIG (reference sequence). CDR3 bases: TGTGCCTGGGGAGGCGGGGGAAACACTGAAGCTTTCTTT. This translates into CAWGGGGNTEAFF.

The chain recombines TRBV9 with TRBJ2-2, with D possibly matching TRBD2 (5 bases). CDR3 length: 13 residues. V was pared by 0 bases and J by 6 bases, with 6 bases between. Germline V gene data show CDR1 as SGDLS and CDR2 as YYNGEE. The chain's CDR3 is CASSVGGAGELFF. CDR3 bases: TGTGCCAGCAGCGTAGGGGGAGCCGGGGAGCTGTTTTTT.

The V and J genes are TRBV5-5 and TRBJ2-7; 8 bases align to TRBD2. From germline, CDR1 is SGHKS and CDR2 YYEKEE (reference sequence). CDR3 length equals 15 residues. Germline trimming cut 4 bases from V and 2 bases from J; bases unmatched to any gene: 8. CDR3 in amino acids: CASSDVAGLAYEQYF. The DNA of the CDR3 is TGTGCCAGCAGCGACGTAGCGGGGCTTGCCTACGAGCAGTACTTC.